The 31 T cell receptor beta chains listed next were all sequenced from one sample in a study of T cells in localized non-small cell lung cancer. Method: immunoSEQ multiplex PCR; TCRdb's copy keeps in-frame clones and lacks some. Here the sample spans some 38,000 clones, over 85% being singletons. The material sequenced was peripheral blood, taken before any cancer treatment. Source of these receptors: a female donor aged 60 or older with stage I lung adenocarcinoma.

The rearrangement uses TRBV7-6 and TRBJ2-7, with 8 bases that match TRBD1. The CDR3 contains 14 residues. Germline V gives CDR1 SGHVS, CDR2 FNYEAQ. V was clipped by 1 base and J by 3 bases; unmatched bases: 2. The CDR3 loop reads CASSLDRGNYEQYF. CDR3 bases: TGTGCCAGCAGCTTAGACAGGGGGAACTACGAGCAGTACTTC.

The V gene is TRBV27, the J gene TRBJ2-1; TRBD2 matches at 7 bases. The germline V gene has CDR1 MNHEY and CDR2 SMNVEV (reference sequence). The CDR3 contains 16 residues. V lost 4 bases to trimming and J lost 7 bases; unmatched junction nucleotides: 13. Here the CDR3 reads CASSWGGGGSVNEQFF. The CDR3 bases are TGTGCCAGCAGTTGGGGCGGGGGAGGATCCGTGAATGAGCAGTTCTTC.

The chain uses TRBV5-1 and TRBJ1-2, with 9 nucleotides matching TRBD1. V dropped 0 bases and J dropped 6; count of bases not matched to a gene: 3. This CDR3 region has 14 residues. Germline CDR1 is SGHRS and CDR2 is YFSETQ. The CDR3, as DNA: TGCGCCAGCAGCTTGGGGGACAGGGAACATGGCTACACCTTC. Amino acids: CASSLGDREHGYTF.

The chain joins TRBV11-1 to TRBJ1-6, with D tentatively TRBD1 (5 bases). The CDR3 contains 15 residues. Germline CDR1 SGHAT, CDR2 FQDESV (reference sequence). The germline V and J ends were trimmed by 5 bases and 4 bases, with 12 bases remaining between them. CDR3 in amino acids: CASSADSPYNSPLHF. In DNA form, the CDR3 reads TGTGCCAGCAGCGCTGACAGTCCTTATAATTCACCCCTCCACTTT.

The rearrangement joins TRBV6-6 to TRBJ1-1; unclear D gene. The length of the CDR3 is 12 residues. Germline lookup yields CDR1 MNHNY and CDR2 SVGAGI (reference sequence). The V end was cut by 7 bases, the J end by 4 bases, with 10 bases between. CDR3 sequence (DNA): TGTGCCAGCAATCCCGGTGGCACTGAAGCTTTCTTT. This sequence encodes CASNPGGTEAFF.

The chain combines TRBV4-1 with TRBJ1-1, with TRBD1 as a possible D gene (6 bases). V was pared by 1 base and J by 8 bases, with 14 bases between. Germline V CDR1 and CDR2: MGHRA, YSYEKL. The CDR3 runs to 14 residues. The CDR3 loop reads CASSQGETGKEAFF. DNA for the CDR3: TGCGCCAGCAGCCAAGGGGAGACAGGTAAAGAAGCTTTCTTT.

CDR3 amino acids: CASSLTASSGNTIYF. For the CDR3, the DNA is TGCGCCAGCAGCTTGACAGCAAGCTCTGGAAACACCATATATTTT. The V and J genes are TRBV5-1 and TRBJ1-3; D gene unclear. There are 15 residues in the CDR3. V was clipped by 1 base and J by 0 bases, with 8 bases between them. Per germline, CDR1 SGHRS and CDR2 YFSETQ.

The chain couples TRBV19 to TRBJ1-1; no firm D call. Germline CDR1 is LNHDA and CDR2 is SQIVND (reference sequence). CDR3 size: 13 residues. Trimming pared 8 bases from V and 2 bases from J, leaving 12 bases between. The CDR3, as DNA: TGTGCCAGTGCCCAGTGGGGTAACACTGAAGCTTTCTTT. It yields the protein CASAQWGNTEAFF. Looking up the rest from reference TRBV19 and TRBJ1-1 gives the full variable domain: DGGITQSPKYLFRKEGQNVTLSCEQNLNHDAMYWYRQDPGQGLRLIYYSQIVNDFQKGDIAEGYSVSREKKESFPLTVTSAQKNPTAFYLCASAQWGNTEAFFGQGTRLTVV.

The chain employs TRBV7-7 and TRBJ2-1, with TRBD2 matching 9 bases. Germline V gene sequence: CDR1 SSHAT, CDR2 FNYEAQ (reference sequence). The V gene end was trimmed by 5 bases and the J gene end by 2 bases; junction bases not matched to a gene: 4. This CDR3 comprises 15 residues. In nucleotides, the CDR3 is TGTGCCAGCAGCCGTAGCGGGGGAACCTACAATGAGCAGTTCTTC. Translated, it gives CASSRSGGTYNEQFF.

The V gene is TRBV28, the J gene TRBJ1-5; perhaps TRBD1 as D (5 bases). This CDR3 contains 16 residues. V lost 8 bases to trimming and J lost 0 bases, with 17 bases between them. Germline V gene lookup returns CDR1 MDHEN and CDR2 SYDVKM. CDR3 in amino acids: CASGDSALYSNQPQHF. As DNA, the CDR3 is TGTGCCAGCGGTGACAGCGCCCTTTATAGCAATCAGCCCCAGCATTTT.

The chain combines TRBV11-3 with TRBJ2-2, with D hard to call. V lost 1 base and J lost 3, with 9 bases in between. Germline CDR1 and CDR2: SGHNT and YENEEA. This CDR3 is 15 amino acids long. The CDR3: CASSLAARYTGELFF. DNA for the CDR3: TGTGCCAGCAGCTTAGCGGCCAGGTACACCGGGGAGCTGTTTTTT.

The chain recombines TRBV19 with TRBJ1-2, with 9 bases that match TRBD1. V was clipped by 6 bases and J by 7 bases; unmatched bases: 9. The CDR3 consists of 14 residues. From germline, CDR1 is LNHDA and CDR2 SQIVND (reference sequence). CDR3 protein: CASRNTGGGSGYTF. CDR3 nucleotides: TGTGCCAGTAGAAACACAGGGGGCGGCTCTGGCTACACCTTC. Supplemented by reference TRBV19 and TRBJ1-2, the full variable domain reads DGGITQSPKYLFRKEGQNVTLSCEQNLNHDAMYWYRQDPGQGLRLIYYSQIVNDFQKGDIAEGYSVSREKKESFPLTVTSAQKNPTAFYLCASRNTGGGSGYTFGSGTRLTVV.

This chain links TRBV5-6 with TRBJ1-5, with D uncertain. This CDR3 is built from 14 residues. Germline-derived CDR1 and CDR2 are SGHDT and YYEEEE. V was clipped by 0 bases and J by 5 bases, with 9 bases between them. In DNA form, the CDR3 reads TGTGCCAGCAGCTTGGTAGGCATCGATCAGCCCCAGCATTTT. Its translation: CASSLVGIDQPQHF.

The chain combines TRBV9 with TRBJ2-1, with 8 bases fitting TRBD2. With 0 bases clipped from V and 0 bases from J, the junction kept 2 bases outside the gene matches. In germline, CDR1 is SGDLS, CDR2 YYNGEE. This CDR3 is built from 16 residues. The DNA of the CDR3 is TGTGCCAGCAGCGTAGCAGGGACTAGCTCCTACAATGAGCAGTTCTTC. It specifies CASSVAGTSSYNEQFF.

This chain links TRBV28 with TRBJ1-1, with D perhaps matching TRBD1 (5 bases). Germline loops: CDR1 MDHEN, CDR2 SYDVKM. This CDR3 contains 15 residues. The V end was cut by 7 bases, the J end by 5 bases, with 20 bases between. The CDR3, as DNA: TGTGCCAGCACCTTCGGGGCAGGGAGTATGACTGAAGCTTTCTTT. Its protein product is CASTFGAGSMTEAFF.

CDR3 coding DNA: TGTGCCAGCAGCGTCGGATTAGGGGCCATGCAGTATTTT. It encodes CASSVGLGAMQYF. This chain links TRBV9 with TRBJ2-3; D possibly corresponds to TRBD1 (5 bases). The germline V gene encodes CDR1 SGDLS and CDR2 YYNGEE. V was shortened by 2 bases and J by 11 bases, with 15 bases between the two germline ends. The CDR3 consists of 13 residues.

The chain recombines TRBV21-1 with TRBJ2-7; TRBD1, the D gene given by the table, was not confirmed from the DNA. TRBV21-1 is assigned pseudogene status. The CDR3 sequence is 16 residues long. The CDR3 loop is CASSKEYSGAPYEQYV. Here the CDR3 DNA reads TGTGCCAGCAGCAAAGAGTATTCAGGGGCTCCCTACGAGCAGTACGTC.

This CDR3 is CASSIGLAGGNYNEQFF. CDR3 DNA: TGTGCCAGTAGTATCGGACTAGCGGGGGGTAACTACAATGAGCAGTTCTTC. The chain couples TRBV19 to TRBJ2-1, with 14 nucleotides matching TRBD2. CDR1 is LNHDA, CDR2 SQIVND, per germline (reference sequence). The CDR3 loop spans 17 amino acids. V was clipped by 3 bases and J by 3 bases; unmatched bases: 4.

The chain couples TRBV4-2 to TRBJ2-2, with D tentatively TRBD1 (5 bases). The germline CDR1 and CDR2 sequences are LGHNA and YNFKEQ. The CDR3 is 14 residues long. Trimming shortened V by 8 bases and J by 1 base, and 11 bases separated the two germline ends. CDR3 region: CASQGLENTGELFF. The CDR3 region has the DNA TGTGCCAGCCAGGGCTTGGAGAACACCGGGGAGCTGTTTTTT.

This sequence joins TRBV7-2 and TRBJ2-5; TRBD2 matches at 10 bases. Germline trimming cut 1 base from V and 1 base from J; bases unmatched to any gene: 3. CDR3 size: 16 residues. The germline CDR1 and CDR2 sequences are SGHTA and FQGNSA. CDR3 DNA sequence: TGTGCCAGCAGCTTAGTGGCTAGCGGGGGCCAAGAGACCCAGTACTTC. It specifies CASSLVASGGQETQYF. The variable domain in full, with the rest retrieved from reference TRBV7-2 and TRBJ2-5, is GAGVSQSPSNKVTEKGKDVELRCDPISGHTALYWYRQSLGQGLEFLIYFQGNSAPDKSGLPSDRFSAERTGGSVSTLTIQRTQQEDSAVYLCASSLVASGGQETQYFGPGTRLLVL.

The chain has TRBV10-3 and TRBJ2-3; D might be TRBD1 (6 bases). Germline assignment: CDR1 ENHRY and CDR2 SYGVKD. The CDR3 totals 15 residues. V lost 2 bases, J lost 3 bases, and 12 bases lay in between. As DNA, the CDR3 is TGTGCCATCAGTGAGCGAGGGGGTGGGACAGATACGCAGTATTTT. Protein: CAISERGGGTDTQYF.

The chain links TRBV18 to TRBJ1-5; no clear D. Germline CDR1 reads KGHSH; CDR2 reads LQKENI. This CDR3 spans 14 amino acids. V lost 5 bases and J lost 1, with 9 bases in between. The CDR3 reads CASSKGPSNQPQHF. The CDR3 DNA is TGTGCCAGCTCAAAGGGTCCGAGCAATCAGCCCCAGCATTTT. Based on the CDR3 plus reference TRBV18 and TRBJ1-5, the full variable domain is NAGVMQNPRHLVRRRGQEARLRCSPMKGHSHVYWYRQLPEEGLKFMVYLQKENIIDESGMPKERFSAEFPKEGPSILRIQQVVRGDSAAYFCASSKGPSNQPQHFGDGTRLSIL.

The chain is built from TRBV4-1 and TRBJ2-7, with 12 bases lining up with TRBD1. The CDR3 extends over 16 amino acids. CDR1 and CDR2 (germline): MGHRA, YSYEKL. V was pared by 0 bases and J by 7 bases, with 7 bases of the junction left unmatched. This CDR3 is CASSQESGQGAIEQYF. In nucleotides, the CDR3 is TGCGCCAGCAGCCAAGAATCGGGACAGGGGGCTATTGAGCAGTACTTC.

The V gene is TRBV5-1, the J gene TRBJ2-5, with D possibly TRBD1 on 6 matching bases. The germline V gene has CDR1 SGHRS and CDR2 YFSETQ. The CDR3 covers 14 residues. The germline V and J ends were trimmed by 1 base and 5 bases, with 12 bases remaining between them. For the CDR3, the DNA is TGCGCCAGCAGCTTGACAGGGCTGAGGGAGACCCAGTACTTC. Amino acid sequence: CASSLTGLRETQYF.

The genes are TRBV5-1 and TRBJ1-5; weak D call: TRBD1 (5 bases). The CDR3 is 16 residues long. V lost 4 bases, J lost 2 bases, and 16 bases lay in between. Germline CDR1 SGHRS, CDR2 YFSETQ. Here the CDR3 reads CASSPGGEGGNQPQHF. CDR3 coding DNA: TGCGCCAGCAGCCCGGGCGGGGAAGGGGGCAATCAGCCCCAGCATTTT.

This clone was seen only a few times. This rearrangement joins TRBV5-6 to TRBJ2-4; 9 bases map to TRBD1. V trimming: 3 bases; J trimming: 3 bases; junction bases outside the gene matches: 13. Germline-derived CDR1 and CDR2 are SGHDT and YYEEEE. The CDR3 contains 18 residues. The CDR3 protein is CASSSPGQGRGNKNIQYF. CDR3 nucleotides: TGTGCCAGCAGCTCCCCGGGACAGGGAAGAGGGAACAAAAACATTCAGTACTTC. Looking up the rest from reference TRBV5-6 and TRBJ2-4 gives the full variable domain: DAGVTQSPTHLIKTRGQQVTLRCSPKSGHDTVSWYQQALGQGPQFIFQYYEEEERQRGNFPDRFSGHQFPNYSSELNVNALLLGDSALYLCASSSPGQGRGNKNIQYFGAGTRLSVL.

This clone came up once. The chain has TRBV5-1 and TRBJ1-3; TRBD1 aligns across 7 bases. CDR1 SGHRS and CDR2 YFSETQ come from the germline V gene. CDR3 length: 16 amino acids. V lost 4 bases to trimming and J lost 0 bases; unmatched junction nucleotides: 7. The CDR3 sequence is CASSLGQEASGNTIYF. CDR3 in DNA: TGCGCCAGCAGCCTAGGACAGGAAGCCTCTGGAAACACCATATATTTT.

The chain is built from TRBV6-5 and TRBJ1-1, with D tentatively TRBD1 (5 bases). The CDR3 runs to 15 residues. The germline gives CDR1 MNHEY, CDR2 SVGAGI. V lost 0 bases and J 7 bases, leaving 15 bases between the germline ends. CDR3 in amino acids: CASSYSAQGKNEAFF. CDR3 nucleotide sequence: TGTGCCAGCAGTTACTCCGCTCAGGGAAAGAATGAAGCTTTCTTT.

This sequence joins TRBV18 and TRBJ1-5; 9 positions match TRBD1. After removal of 6 bases from V and 3 bases from J, the junction contained 9 bases not matched to a gene. From germline, CDR1 is KGHSH and CDR2 LQKENI. The CDR3 loop spans 16 amino acids. CDR3 protein: CASSIQGTGTNQPQHF. CDR3 nucleotides: TGTGCCAGCTCCATTCAAGGGACAGGGACCAATCAGCCCCAGCATTTT.

This chain connects TRBV18 to TRBJ1-6; D is perhaps TRBD1 (6 bases). Germline CDR1 KGHSH, CDR2 LQKENI. The CDR3 runs to 14 residues. The germline V and J ends were trimmed by 3 bases and 13 bases, with 16 bases remaining between them. The CDR3 spells CASSPSPGGSPLHF. The CDR3 DNA reads as TGTGCCAGCTCACCCTCCCCCGGGGGCTCGCCCCTCCACTTT.

Comment on this clone: At one boundary the junction diverges from the germline segment, which might be a read error. The rearrangement links TRBV5-1 to TRBJ2-1, with D maybe TRBD2 (6 bases). Germline CDR1 and CDR2: SGHRS and YFSETQ. CDR3 length: 13 amino acids. The chain's CDR3 is CASSLGVRDSQFF. CDR3 sequence (DNA): TGCGCCAGCAGTTTGGGGGTTCGGGACTCGCAGTTCTTC.